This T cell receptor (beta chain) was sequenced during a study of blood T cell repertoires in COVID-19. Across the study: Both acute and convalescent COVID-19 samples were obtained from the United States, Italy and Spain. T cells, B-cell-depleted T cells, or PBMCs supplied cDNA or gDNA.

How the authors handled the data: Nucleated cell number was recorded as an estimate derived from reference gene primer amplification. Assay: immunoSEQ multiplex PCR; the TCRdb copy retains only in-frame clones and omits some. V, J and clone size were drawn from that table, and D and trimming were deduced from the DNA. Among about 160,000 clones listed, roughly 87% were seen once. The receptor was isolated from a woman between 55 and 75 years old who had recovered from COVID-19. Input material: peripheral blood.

Here the CDR3 DNA reads TGTGCCAGCAGTCCCGGGAATGAGCAGTTCTTC. It encodes CASSPGNEQFF. The gene calls are TRBV27 and TRBJ2-1; no clear D. The CDR3 extends over 11 amino acids. Trimming removed 5 bases from V and 7 bases from J, with 6 bases in between. Germline CDR1 MNHEY, CDR2 SMNVEV (reference sequence).